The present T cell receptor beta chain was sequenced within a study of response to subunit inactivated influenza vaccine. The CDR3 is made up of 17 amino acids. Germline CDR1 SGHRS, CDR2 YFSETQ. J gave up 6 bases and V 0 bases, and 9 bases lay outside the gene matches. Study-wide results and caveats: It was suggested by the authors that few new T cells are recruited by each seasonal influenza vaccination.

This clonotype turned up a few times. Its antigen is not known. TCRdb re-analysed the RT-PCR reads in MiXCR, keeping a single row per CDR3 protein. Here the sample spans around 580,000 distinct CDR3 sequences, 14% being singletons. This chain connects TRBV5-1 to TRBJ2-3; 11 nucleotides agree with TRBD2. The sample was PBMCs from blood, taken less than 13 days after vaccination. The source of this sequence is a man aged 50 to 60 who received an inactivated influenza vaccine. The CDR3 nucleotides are TGCGCCAGCAGCTTGGGATCACTAGCGGGGGCCGGGGATACGCAGTATTTT. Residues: CASSLGSLAGAGDTQYF.